This T cell receptor (beta chain) was captured by sequencing in a study of T cells in tuberculosis. Study findings and constraints: Active tuberculosis TCR-alpha repertoires lay closer to GMM-specific TCRs than IGRA-negative controls, suggesting clonal expansion. Classification accuracy was 87% (AUROC 0.7 to 0.95) with the GMM-specific repertoire. Shorter CDR3-alpha in active tuberculosis partly drove smaller distances.

Produced via immunoSEQ multiplex PCR; TCRdb's table is partial and in-frame only. Of 35,000 to 45,000 clones in the sample, less than 95% were seen once. A note on this clone: Its antigen is still unknown.

Described time point: new active TB diagnosis, blood taken before or within 7 days of starting treatment. Each patient had positive sputum smear microscopy and/or positive culture. This material consisted of PBMCs, taken at tuberculosis diagnosis. The sequence was obtained from an adult with tuberculosis.

Written as DNA, the CDR3 is TGTGCCAGCAGCCCTAGACAGGGGGAACCCCCTACGCAGTATTTT. Amino acids: CASSPRQGEPPTQYF. This chain links TRBV5-5 with TRBJ2-3, with 9 bases matching TRBD1. Germline V gene lookup returns CDR1 SGHKS and CDR2 YYEKEE (reference sequence). Trimming at V came to 4 bases and at J to 8 bases, leaving 11 bases not matched to a gene. This CDR3 comprises 15 residues.